This T cell receptor (beta chain) was sequenced for a study of identical twins. Study findings and constraints: Researchers reported weaker excess twin sharing in beta out-of-frame sequences. Reduced insertions were recorded for abundant cord blood beta clonotypes, with no such pattern in memory repertoires.

TCRdb ran MiXCR on the 5' RACE reads and lists one entry per CDR3 protein. The data show approximately 600,000 distinct CDR3 sequences, around 7.4% seen once. As regards this clonotype: Its specificity is not known.

V shed 4 bases and J shed 5 bases, with 21 bases lying between them. The CDR3 runs 16 residues. Per the germline V gene, CDR1 is SGHRS and CDR2 is YFSETQ. These same records also appear under a second study, on yellow fever vaccine responses in identical twins.

This chain links TRBV5-1 with TRBJ1-1, with a tentative D call TRBD1 (6 bases). This TCR came from a young woman in good health. Sequenced material: PBMCs. The CDR3: CASSPGGPGVNTEAFF. CDR3 coding DNA: TGCGCCAGCAGCCCGGGTGGTCCAGGGGTAAATACTGAAGCTTTCTTT.